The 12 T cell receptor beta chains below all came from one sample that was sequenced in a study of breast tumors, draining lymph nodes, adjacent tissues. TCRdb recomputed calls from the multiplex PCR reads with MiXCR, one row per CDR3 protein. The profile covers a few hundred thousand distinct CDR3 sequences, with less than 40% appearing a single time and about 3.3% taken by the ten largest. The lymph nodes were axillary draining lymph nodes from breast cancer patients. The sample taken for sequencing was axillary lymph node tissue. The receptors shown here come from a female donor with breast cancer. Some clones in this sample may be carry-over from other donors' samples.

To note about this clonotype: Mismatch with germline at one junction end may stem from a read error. The CDR3 DNA is TGTGCCAGCAGTCACTCGATTGGAGGGGTTAGCAATCAGCCCCAGCATTTT. It yields the protein CASSHSIGGVSNQPQHF. The genes are TRBV6-6 and TRBJ1-5, with a possible D match to TRBD1 (5 bases). Germline V gene data show CDR1 as MNHNY and CDR2 as SVGAGI (reference sequence). CDR3 length: 17 residues.

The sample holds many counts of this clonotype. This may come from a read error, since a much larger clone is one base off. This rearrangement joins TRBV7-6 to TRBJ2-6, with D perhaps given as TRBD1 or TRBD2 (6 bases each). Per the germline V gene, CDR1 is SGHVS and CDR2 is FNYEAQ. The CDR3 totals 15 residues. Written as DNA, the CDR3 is TGTGCCAGCACACTAACGGGGGCTGGGGCCAACGTCCTGCCTTTC. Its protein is CASTLTGAGANVLPF.

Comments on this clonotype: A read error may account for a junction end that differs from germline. The CDR3 sequence: CASSIGSYNEQLF. The CDR3 DNA sequence: TGTGCCAGTAGTATAGGCTCCTACAATGAGCAGCTCTTC. The chain recombines TRBV19 with TRBJ2-1; the D is unclear. This CDR3 contains 13 residues. CDR1 is LNHDA, CDR2 SQIVND, per germline (reference sequence).

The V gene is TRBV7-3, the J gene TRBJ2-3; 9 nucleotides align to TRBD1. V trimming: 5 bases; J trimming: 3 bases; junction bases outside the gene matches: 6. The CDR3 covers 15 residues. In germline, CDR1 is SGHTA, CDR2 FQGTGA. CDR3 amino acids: CASSPQGQGTDTQYF. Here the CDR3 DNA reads TGTGCCAGCAGCCCCCAGGGACAGGGTACAGATACGCAGTATTTT.

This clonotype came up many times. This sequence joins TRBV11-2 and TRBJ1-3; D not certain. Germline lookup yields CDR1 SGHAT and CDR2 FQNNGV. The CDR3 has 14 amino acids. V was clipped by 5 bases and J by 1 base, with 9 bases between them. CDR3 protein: CASSEGFSGNTIYF. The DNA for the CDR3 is TGTGCCAGCAGCGAGGGATTTTCTGGAAACACCATATATTTT.

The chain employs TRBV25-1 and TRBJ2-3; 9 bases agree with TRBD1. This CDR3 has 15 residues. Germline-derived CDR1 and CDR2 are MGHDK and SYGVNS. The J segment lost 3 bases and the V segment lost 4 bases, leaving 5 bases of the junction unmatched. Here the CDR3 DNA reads TGTGCCAGCAGTGCTGGAGGACAGGGGACAGATACGCAGTATTTT. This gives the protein CASSAGGQGTDTQYF.

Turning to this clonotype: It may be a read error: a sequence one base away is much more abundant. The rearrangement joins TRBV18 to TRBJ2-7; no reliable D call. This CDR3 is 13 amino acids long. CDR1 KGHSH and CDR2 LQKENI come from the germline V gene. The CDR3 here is CAGSPGNSYEQYF. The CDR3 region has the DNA TGTGCCGGCTCACCGGGCAACAGCTACGAGCAGTACTTC. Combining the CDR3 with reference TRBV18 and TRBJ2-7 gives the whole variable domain NAGVMQNPRHLVRRRGQEARLRCSPMKGHSHVYWYRQLPEEGLKFMVYLQKENIIDESGMPKERFSAEFPKEGPSILRIQQVVRGDSAAYFCAGSPGNSYEQYFGPGTRLTVT.

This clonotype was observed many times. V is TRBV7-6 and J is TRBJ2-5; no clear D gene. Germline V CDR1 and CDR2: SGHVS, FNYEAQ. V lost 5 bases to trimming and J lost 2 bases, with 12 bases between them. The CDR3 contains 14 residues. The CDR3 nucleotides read TGTGCCAGCAGCCCACTCCCCCCACAAGAGACCCAGTACTTC. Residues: CASSPLPPQETQYF.

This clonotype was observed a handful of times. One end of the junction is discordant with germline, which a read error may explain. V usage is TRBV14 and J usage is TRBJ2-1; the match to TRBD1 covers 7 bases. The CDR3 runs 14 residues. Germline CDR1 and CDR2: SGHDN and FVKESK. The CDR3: CASSRAQGYNEQSF. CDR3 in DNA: TGTGCCAGCAGCCGAGCACAGGGGTACAATGAGCAGTCCTTC. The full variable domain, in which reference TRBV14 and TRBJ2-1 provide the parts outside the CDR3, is EAGVTQFPSHSVIEKGQTVTLRCDPISGHDNLYWYRRVMGKEIKFLLHFVKESKQDESGMPNNRFLAERTGGTYSTLKVQPAELEDSGVYFCASSRAQGYNEQSFGPGTRLTVL.

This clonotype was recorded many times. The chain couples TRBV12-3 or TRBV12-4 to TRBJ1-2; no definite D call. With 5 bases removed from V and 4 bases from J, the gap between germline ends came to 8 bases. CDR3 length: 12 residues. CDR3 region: CASSRSLYGYTF. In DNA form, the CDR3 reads TGTGCCAGCAGTCGATCCCTCTATGGCTACACCTTC.

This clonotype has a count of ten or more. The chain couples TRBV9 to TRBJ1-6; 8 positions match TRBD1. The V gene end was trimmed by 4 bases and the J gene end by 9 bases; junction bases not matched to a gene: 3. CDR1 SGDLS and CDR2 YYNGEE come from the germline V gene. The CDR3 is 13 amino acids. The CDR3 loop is CASSSTGGSPLHF. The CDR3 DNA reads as TGTGCCAGCAGCTCAACAGGGGGTTCACCCCTCCACTTT.

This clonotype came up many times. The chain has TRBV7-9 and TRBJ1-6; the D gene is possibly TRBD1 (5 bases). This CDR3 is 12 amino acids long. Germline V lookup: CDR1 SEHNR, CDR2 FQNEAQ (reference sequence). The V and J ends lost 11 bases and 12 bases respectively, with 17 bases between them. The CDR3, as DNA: TGTGCCCTTGGGGGATTGGCGGGACCCCTCCACTTT. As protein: CALGGLAGPLHF.